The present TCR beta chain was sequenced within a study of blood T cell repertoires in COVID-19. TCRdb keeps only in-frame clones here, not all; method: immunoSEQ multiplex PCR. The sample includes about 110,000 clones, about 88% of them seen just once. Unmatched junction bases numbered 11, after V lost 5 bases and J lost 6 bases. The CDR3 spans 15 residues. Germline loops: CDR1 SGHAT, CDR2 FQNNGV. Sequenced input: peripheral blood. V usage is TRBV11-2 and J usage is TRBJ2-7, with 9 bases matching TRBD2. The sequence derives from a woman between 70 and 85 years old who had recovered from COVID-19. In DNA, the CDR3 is TGTGCCAGCAGCGGAGAGGTAGCGGGAGAAGGCGAGCAGTACTTC. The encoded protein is CASSGEVAGEGEQYF. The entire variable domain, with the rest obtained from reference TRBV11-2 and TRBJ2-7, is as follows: EAGVAQSPRYKIIEKRQSVAFWCNPISGHATLYWYQQILGQGPKLLIQFQNNGVVDDSQLPKDRFSAERLKGVDSTLKIQPAKLEDSAVYLCASSGEVAGEGEQYFGPGTRLTVT.